This T cell receptor (beta chain) is from a study of blood T cells in healthy people across ages (dated by TCRdb to 2015 to 2017). Regarding the complete study: In model experiments, template switching captured roughly one uniquely barcoded TCR beta cDNA molecule for every two T cells. Donors of different ages were randomly distributed across sequencing lanes to avoid experimental bias. The donors were divided into four age groups: young (average around 15 years), middle-aged (approximately 39), aged (about 61) and long-lived (82). The study measured age-related changes in TCR beta repertoire diversity using deep sequencing normalized with unique cDNA molecular identifiers. Two additional independent replicas of 1 million unique cDNA reads from the same blood draw were analyzed for two donors (one aged 18 to 29 and one aged 80 or older).

Per the germline V gene (reference sequence), DFQATT is the CDR1 and SNEGSKA is the CDR2. The CDR3 spans 15 residues, from the cysteine through the phenylalanine. The read is trimmed to its CDR3 DNA, 45 bases read in frame from base 1. V is shortened by 0 bases, J by 0 bases, and the region joining them spans 12 bases. Here is what the overall study found, with its caveats: As age increased, observed TCR beta diversity per million T cells dropped in a roughly linear way, and a significant reduction was already evident by age about 36. Estimates of total diversity from one million sequenced T cells were regarded as lower bounds and underestimates. Bulk unsorted PBMC profiling prevented conclusive comparison of naive and antigen-experienced compartments. Observed TCR beta diversity correlated strongly with the percentage of naive T cells measured by flow cytometry. Compared with the aged group, the long-lived group had more naive CD4+ T cells, fewer expanded clones and increased TCR diversity, a pattern suggesting age selection. Because the CMV infection status of the donors was unknown, age-related changes in expanded clonotypes may potentially have been confounded.

For this clonotype: The clone's antigen remains unknown. Within one base of it there is no much larger clone, and no base qualities were kept.

Donors were 40 or so systemically healthy Caucasian individuals from Russia aged roughly 6 to 95 years. About 9.6 milliliters of peripheral blood were collected from each donor into EDTA-treated Vacutainer tubes. Ficoll-Paque density-gradient centrifugation was used to isolate PBMCs, with at least 6 million obtained per sample. Trizol reagent was used to extract total RNA from the PBMCs, yielding at least 6 micrograms per sample. For every donor, flow cytometry on a PBMC aliquot measured the percentage of naive CD45RAhigh/CD27high T cells. Library construction relied on 5' RACE. Sequencer: Illumina HiSeq 2500. A second roughly 6 to 12 cycle PCR used a sample-barcoded 5' primer and a J-beta primer mix. A unique molecular identifier was introduced onto each TCR beta cDNA molecule by a template-switch 5' adaptor carrying 12 random nucleotides. Each sample yielded at least 3 million CDR3-containing paired-end reads. First-strand cDNA synthesis was performed from all RNA using the Mint cDNA synthesis kit, with priming by a TRBC-specific oligonucleotide. Following uracil-DNA glycosylase treatment, all cDNA underwent a first 18-cycle PCR with the universal primers M1SS and BC2_uni_R. The paper's processing steps were these. Each sample was normalized by randomly selecting 1 million high-quality reads, each carrying a distinct molecular identifier. Instead of being binned into consensus sequences, reads with shared molecular identifiers were discarded. MiTCR, with a Q25 quality threshold and the strictest error-elimination algorithm, was used for CDR3 identification, clonotype clustering and error correction. Lower-bound total TCR beta diversity was estimated with a nonparametric unseen species model using Euler transformation. Using fastp trimming at Q25 and MiXCR clonotype assembly, TCRdb reanalyzed the public sequencing data and kept in-frame beta chains. A single entry per CDR3 protein holds the most common genes and DNA from its merged rows. The V and J calls here are based on TCRdb, not the publication. For this sample the table gives around 780,000 distinct CDR3 sequences, of which around 50% were detected only once. The top ten hold roughly 24% of the sample.

The TCR sequence derives from a man aged 35-49 years in good health. The specimen was blood. The chain is encoded by TRBV20-1 joined to TRBJ2-7; confidence is insufficient to name the D gene. The CDR3 reads as follows: CSARDSPGTSYEQYF. The bases read TGCAGTGCTAGAGATAGTCCAGGAACCTCCTACGAGCAGTACTTC.